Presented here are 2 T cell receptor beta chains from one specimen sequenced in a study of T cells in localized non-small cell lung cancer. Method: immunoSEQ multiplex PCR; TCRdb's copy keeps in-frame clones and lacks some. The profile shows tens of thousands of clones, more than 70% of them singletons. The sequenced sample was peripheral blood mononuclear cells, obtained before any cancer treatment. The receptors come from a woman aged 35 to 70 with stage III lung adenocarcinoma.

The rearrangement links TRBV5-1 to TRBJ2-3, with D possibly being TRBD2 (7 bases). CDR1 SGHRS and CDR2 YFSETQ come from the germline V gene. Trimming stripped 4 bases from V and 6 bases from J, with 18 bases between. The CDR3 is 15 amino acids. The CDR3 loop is CASSVAGAPGDTQYF. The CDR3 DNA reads TGCGCCAGCAGCGTCGCGGGGGCCCCCGGCGATACGCAGTATTTT.

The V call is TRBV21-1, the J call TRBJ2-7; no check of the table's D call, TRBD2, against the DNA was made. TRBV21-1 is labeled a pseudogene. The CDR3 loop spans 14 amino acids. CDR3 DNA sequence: TGTGCCAGCAGCAAACGGGGAAAGGACTACGAGCAGTACTTC. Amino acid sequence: CASSKRGKDYEQYF.